The TCR beta chain under discussion was sequenced for a study of vaccination and CD4 T cells after COVID-19. About the study: Typically, post-vaccine samples were obtained a median approximately 75 days after dose two, within a range of 14 to 241. Control cultures were supplied with a CEFX pool, an HIV-1 Nef pool, or no peptide at all.

Sequenced with the Oncomine TCR Beta short-read assay was DNA taken from cultured CD4+ T cells. TCRdb reprocessed the PCR reads via MiXCR and lists one record per CDR3 protein. The sample records more than 10,000 distinct CDR3 sequences, nearly 80% being singletons. Details on this clonotype: Its antigen is not identified.

As for treatment: roughly 10-day PBMC culture with coronavirus spike peptide pools or control peptides (ViraFEST assay). ViraFEST used peptide pools to expand antigen-specific T cells and subsequently sequenced their TCRs. Looked up from germline, CDR1 is LNHDA and CDR2 is SQIVND (reference sequence). V lost 5 bases, J lost 8 bases, and 18 bases lay in between. The CDR3 sequence is 14 residues long. The sequence was collected from a human donor who had recovered from COVID-19. Sequences were obtained from CD4+ T cells from blood, cultured in vitro. The chain is built from TRBV19 and TRBJ1-2, with a possible D match to TRBD1 (5 bases). The CDR3 region has the DNA TGTGCCAGTAGTGAGACAGTTACCACTTTAGGCTACACCTTC. This sequence encodes CASSETVTTLGYTF. The full variable domain, with the rest looked up from reference TRBV19 and TRBJ1-2, is DGGITQSPKYLFRKEGQNVTLSCEQNLNHDAMYWYRQDPGQGLRLIYYSQIVNDFQKGDIAEGYSVSREKKESFPLTVTSAQKNPTAFYLCASSETVTTLGYTFGSGTRLTVV.